This record covers a single T cell receptor (beta chain). The specificity of this receptor is unknown. Per-base quality was not reported, and no clone a single base away is much larger than it. TCRbeta CDR3 regions were amplified from genomic DNA using the immunoSEQ Assay, a bias-controlled multiplex PCR. In the source study's methods: Within the assay, amplification of reference gene primers was used to estimate how many nucleated cells each sample contained. Sequence reads were collapsed and filtered to measure the absolute abundance of every unique TCRbeta CDR3 rearrangement. Productive Simpson clonality was computed per sample as the square root of Simpson's diversity index over productive rearrangements. This immuneACCESS table, as held by TCRdb, lists in-frame sequences with V and J called but not all clones. Of the missing ones, under half trace to an unresolved V gene in checked studies; the others have no known cause. From that table come the V and J calls and clone size; the DNA was used to work out D and trimming. The sample profile shows 200,000 to 300,000 clones; around 86% of them were found once. 3% to 3.5% of the sample is taken by the ten largest.

Another Seattle source contributed samples from volunteer blood donors who had recovered from COVID-19. Collaborating institutions collected whole blood in K2EDTA tubes following their own protocols. Collaborator samples were shipped for TCRbeta analysis as frozen whole blood, isolated PBMCs, or DNA extracted from either sample type. This specimen belongs to a study of blood T cell repertoires in COVID-19 (dated by TCRdb to 2020 to 2022). The study in broad terms: Samples from collaborators originated in the United States, Italy and Spain and spanned both the acute and convalescent phases of COVID-19. The prospective study material was composed of cDNA or gDNA derived from T cells, B-cell-depleted T cells, or PBMCs. Subjects who had been exposed to COVID-19, were actively infected with it, or had recovered from it provided the deeply sampled blood TCRbeta repertoires that made up the dataset. The repertoires were released in a freely available public database meant as a resource for research on the immune response to SARS-CoV-2. Samples came from the ongoing ImmuneRACE study (first 160 participants) plus 1,254 subjects from 6 global collaborators. Nearly every sample came with metadata listing a de-identified subject ID, COVID-19 status, age in years and sex. Where HLA class I and class II types were available, the types were taken from metadata supplied by the sample provider, not from assay-based typing.

The CDR3 spans 15 residues, from the cysteine through the phenylalanine. The CDR3 DNA has 45 bases and is translated from base 1. Unmatched junction bases come to 10, with V trimmed by 6 bases and J by 6 bases. Per the germline V gene, SGHTA is the CDR1 and FQGNSA is the CDR2. On the study overall, not on this receptor specifically: The quantity of clinical and demographic metadata differed by source and by participant and was supplied without curation.

This chain is built from TRBV7-2 and TRBJ2-7, with TRBD1 matching 11 junction bases. Sequencing was performed on peripheral blood. This clonotype was sampled from a woman aged 25 to 39 who had recovered from COVID-19. The CDR3 region: CASSSRTGGVSEQYF. The DNA sequence is as follows: TGTGCCAGCAGTTCTAGGACAGGGGGCGTTTCCGAGCAGTACTTC.